The 27 T cell receptor beta chains listed next were all sequenced from one sample in a study of tumor and adjacent non-tumor tissue in lung cancer. RNA was extracted from bulk tissue without any cell sorting. More than 3 cm separated this lung sample from the edge of the tumor. Three rounds of nested PCR, following a modified ARM-PCR protocol, produced the TCRbeta library. TCRdb reprocessed the multiplex PCR reads via MiXCR and lists one record per CDR3 protein. The sample contains 81,000 or so distinct CDR3 sequences, 80% to 90% of which appear only once. The sample was distant non-tumor lung tissue. The source is a man between 60 and 70 years old with non-small cell lung cancer.

A note on this clonotype: Since no conserved phenylalanine or tryptophan closes the CDR3, a read error is the likely cause. The DNA is omitted, as the CDR3 cannot be located on it reliably, and the CDR3 follows TCRdb's listing. The chain uses TRBV11-3 and TRBJ2-6. Including both end residues, the CDR3 is 15 amino acids long. CDR1 is SGHNT and CDR2 is YENEEA in the germline V gene. Here the CDR3 reads CASSLEGNGVNVLTL.

With respect to this clonotype: Compared with germline, one end of the junction differs, possibly owing to a read error. This sequence joins TRBV30 and TRBJ2-1; tentatively, D is TRBD2 (7 bases). Germline V lookup: CDR1 GTSNPN, CDR2 SVGIG (reference sequence). The CDR3 is 14 amino acids. The CDR3 loop is CTWMGPSGGGEQFF. CDR3 sequence (DNA): TGTACCTGGATGGGGCCTAGCGGAGGGGGTGAGCAGTTCTTC.

A remark on this clonotype: One end of the junction is discordant with germline, which a read error may explain. The chain has TRBV11-3 and TRBJ2-3; D possibly uses TRBD1 or TRBD2 (7 bases each). The germline gives CDR1 SGHNT, CDR2 YENEEA. The CDR3 covers 12 residues. DNA for the CDR3: TGTGCCAACAGCTTAGGGGGGGACAGTTGGTATTTT. Translated, it gives CANSLGGDSWYF.

On this clonotype itself: Mismatch with germline at one junction end may stem from a read error. The chain links TRBV6-5 to TRBJ1-5, with D maybe TRBD1 (6 bases). Looked up from germline, CDR1 is MNHEY and CDR2 is SVGAGI. The CDR3 extends over 15 amino acids. The CDR3 nucleotides are TGTGCTAGCAGTTATCTACAGGGAAGCAATCAGCCCCAGGATTTT. Residues: CASSYLQGSNQPQDF.

Only one count was recorded for this clonotype. This chain connects TRBV29-1 to TRBJ2-2; possibly TRBD2 for D (5 bases). V dropped 4 bases and J dropped 10 bases, with 10 bases sitting between them. This CDR3 is built from 11 residues. Germline-derived CDR1 and CDR2 are SQVTM and ANQGSEA. The CDR3 region is CSVGGLKELFF. The CDR3 DNA reads TGCAGCGTTGGAGGACTGAAGGAGCTGTTTTTT.

This chain uses TRBV28 with TRBJ2-7; D gene unclear. Trimming left V 4 bases short and J 2 bases short, with 9 bases between. Per germline, CDR1 MDHEN and CDR2 SYDVKM. CDR3 length: 13 residues. The CDR3 protein is CASSSEWTYEQYF. CDR3 DNA sequence: TGTGCCAGCAGTTCTGAGTGGACCTACGAGCAGTACTTC. The whole variable domain, filled in from reference TRBV28 and TRBJ2-7, reads DVKVTQSSRYLVKRTGEKVFLECVQDMDHENMFWYRQDPGLGLRLIYFSYDVKMKEKGDIPEGYSVSREKKERFSLILESASTNQTSMYLCASSSEWTYEQYFGPGTRLTVT.

The rearrangement joins TRBV6-2 or TRBV6-3 to TRBJ1-5, with a weak D call TRBD1 (5 bases). The V end lost 3 bases, the J end lost 4 bases, and 13 bases lay between the germline ends. The CDR3 has 15 amino acids. Germline assignment: CDR1 MNHEY and CDR2 SVGEGT. The CDR3: CASSYGIWTNQPQHF. CDR3 in DNA: TGTGCCAGCAGTTATGGCATATGGACAAATCAGCCCCAGCATTTT.

Comments on this clonotype: An end of the junction does not agree with germline; a read error may underlie this. The CDR3 is CSSSQGTGNTGELFF. The CDR3 DNA follows: TGTTCCAGTAGCCAAGGGACAGGGAACACCGGGGAGCTGTTTTTT. The chain joins TRBV4-2 to TRBJ2-2, with 8 bases aligning to TRBD1. The CDR3 is 15 residues long. Germline loops: CDR1 LGHNA, CDR2 YNFKEQ.

For this clonotype: This likely comes from a read error, as the CDR3 has no conserved phenylalanine or tryptophan at its end. The limits of the CDR3 on the DNA are not certain, so only TCRdb's listed CDR3 is given. The chain carries TRBV11-2 and TRBJ1-1. Inclusive of both ends, the CDR3 amounts to 14 amino acids. Germline lookup yields CDR1 SGHAT and CDR2 FQNNGV. The CDR3 region is CASSLVGRGTESFH.

As to this clonotype: Because it lacks the conserved phenylalanine or tryptophan at the end, this CDR3 is likely a read error. The CDR3 loop is CASSEDAGAYNEQFL. The CDR3 nucleotides are TGTGCCAGCAGTGAGGACGCGGGAGCCTACAATGAGCAGTTCTTG. The chain employs TRBV6-1 and TRBJ2-1, with 7 bases identical to TRBD2. V gave up 3 bases and J gave up 2 bases; unmatched junction bases: 4. Germline CDR1 and CDR2: MNHNS and SASEGT. The CDR3 contains 15 residues.

On this clonotype: In this CDR3 the conserved last residue, phenylalanine or tryptophan, is missing, so a read error is likely. This sequence joins TRBV12-3 or TRBV12-4 and TRBJ2-1; D is unclear. The CDR3 is 18 amino acids. The V and J ends lost 3 bases and 0 bases respectively, with 18 bases between them. As DNA, the CDR3 is TGTGCCAGCAGTTTTCTTCTGACTGGCCAGAGCTCCTACAATGAGCAGTTCTTA. Residues: CASSFLLTGQSSYNEQFL.

As concerns this clonotype: Its ends do not fully match the called genes, so a read error is possible. The CDR3 loop reads CTSSLRQDTQYF. The CDR3 region has the DNA TGTACCAGCAGTCTTAGACAAGATACGCAGTATTTT. The J gene is TRBJ2-3, the V gene TRBV11-1; no clear D. The germline V gene has CDR1 SGHAT and CDR2 FQDESV (reference sequence). The CDR3 sequence is 12 residues long. The variable domain in full, completed from reference TRBV11-1 and TRBJ2-3, reads EAEVAQSPRYKITEKSQAVAFWCDPISGHATLYWYRQILGQGPELLVQFQDESVVDDSQLPKDRFSAERLKGVDSTLKIQPAELGDSAMYLCTSSLRQDTQYFGPGTRLTVL.

A word on this clonotype: At one boundary the junction diverges from the germline segment, which might be a read error. The CDR3: CSASRGHASMNTQAFF. Written as DNA, the CDR3 is TGCAGTGCCTCCAGGGGCCACGCATCCATGAACACTCAAGCTTTCTTT. The V gene is TRBV29-1, the J gene TRBJ1-1, with D perhaps matching TRBD1 (6 bases). The germline gives CDR1 SQVTM, CDR2 ANQGSEA. The CDR3 has 16 residues. Supplemented by reference TRBV29-1 and TRBJ1-1, the full variable domain reads SAVISQKPSRDICQRGTSLTIQCQVDSQVTMMFWYRQQPGQSLTLIATANQGSEATYESGFVIDKFPISRPNLTFSTLTVSNMSPEDSSIYLCSASRGHASMNTQAFFGQGTRLTVV.

Comment on this clonotype: A much larger clone sits a single nucleotide away, making a read error possible. The chain recombines TRBV24-1 with TRBJ2-1; a possible D gene is TRBD1 (5 bases). The V end was cut by 5 bases, the J end by 8 bases, with 15 bases between. This CDR3 contains 14 residues. Germline V gives CDR1 KGHDR, CDR2 SFDVKD. CDR3 in DNA: TGTGCCACCAGTGGCGTAGACCCCAGGGATGAGCAGTTCTTC. Translation gives CATSGVDPRDEQFF.

This clonotype was detected a few times. The junction shows a germline mismatch at one end, possibly a read error. The genes are TRBV11-2 and TRBJ1-2; D is possibly TRBD1 (6 bases). CDR1 and CDR2 from the germline V gene are SGHAT and FQNNGV. The length of the CDR3 is 15 residues. The CDR3, as DNA: TGCGCCAGCAATCTCGATGGCAGGGGTAGCTATGGCTACACCTTC. Translated: CASNLDGRGSYGYTF.

For this clonotype: A much larger clone is a single base away; this may be a read error. This sequence joins TRBV12-5 and TRBJ2-4; D is perhaps TRBD1 (6 bases). Looked up from germline, CDR1 is LGHNT and CDR2 is FRNRAP. The CDR3 sequence is 15 residues long. The CDR3 protein is CASGEGHRAKNIQNF. The CDR3 DNA follows: TGTGCTAGTGGCGAGGGACACCGAGCCAAAAACATTCAGAACTTC.

This clonotype was seen a handful of times. The J gene is TRBJ2-5, the V gene TRBV12-3 or TRBV12-4, with D perhaps TRBD2 (7 bases). This CDR3 spans 14 amino acids. V was shortened by 8 bases and J by 5 bases, with 18 bases between the two germline ends. In DNA, the CDR3 is TGTGCCAGCTGCCAAGGGGGGGGTAGCGAGACCCAGTACTTC. As protein: CASCQGGGSETQYF.

A word on this clonotype: Being one base from a much bigger clone, this may be a read error. This chain uses TRBV12-3 or TRBV12-4 with TRBJ1-5; 7 bases line up with TRBD2. TRBJ2-3 matches the DNA end more closely, so the J call is doubtful. CDR3 size: 16 residues. CDR3 in DNA: TGTGCCAGCAGTTTGGTCCTCGGGGAGGGCAATCAGCCCCAGTATTTT. Translated: CASSLVLGEGNQPQYF.

About this clonotype itself: The CDR3 does not end in the conserved phenylalanine or tryptophan, so this is likely a read error. This sequence joins TRBV20-1 and TRBJ2-7; tentative D call: TRBD2 (5 bases). In germline, CDR1 is DFQATT, CDR2 SNEGSKA (reference sequence). This CDR3 spans 13 amino acids. The CDR3 loop is CSADGLTTYEQYY. The CDR3 coding sequence is TGTAGTGCTGATGGACTTACAACCTACGAGCAGTACTAC.

V gene TRBV20-1 combines with J gene TRBJ2-5; D remains unclear. The V end was cut by 2 bases, the J end by 5 bases, with 9 bases between. Germline V gene lookup returns CDR1 DFQATT and CDR2 SNEGSKA (reference sequence). The CDR3 consists of 12 residues. The CDR3 region has the DNA TGCAGTGCTAGACTCGTTAGCGAGACCCAGTACTTC. This gives the protein CSARLVSETQYF.

Comment on this clonotype: The junction departs from germline at one end; a sequencing error may be responsible. The chain links TRBV11-1 to TRBJ2-2, with 7 bases that match TRBD2. This CDR3 comprises 15 residues. Germline V gene data show CDR1 as SGHAT and CDR2 as FQDESV (reference sequence). CDR3 region: CVSSLGGRSTGGLFF. CDR3 bases: TGTGTCAGCAGCTTAGGCGGGAGAAGCACCGGGGGACTGTTTTTT.

Here the CDR3 reads CASSLWGQDLYGELFF. The CDR3 DNA sequence: TGTGCCAGCAGTTTATGGGGACAGGATCTGTACGGGGAGCTGTTTTTT. The chain recombines TRBV12-3 or TRBV12-4 with TRBJ2-2, with 8 bases fitting TRBD1. V was pared by 2 bases and J by 7 bases, with 9 bases of the junction left unmatched. This CDR3 is 16 amino acids long.

V gene TRBV11-3 combines with J gene TRBJ2-3, with D possibly called TRBD1 or TRBD2 (5 bases each). Germline CDR1 reads SGHNT; CDR2 reads YENEEA. Trimming pared 6 bases from V and 6 bases from J, leaving 19 bases between. The CDR3 is 15 residues long. CDR3 sequence: CASSFMRGARDTQYF. Here the CDR3 DNA reads TGTGCCAGCAGTTTCATGAGGGGTGCGAGGGATACGCAGTATTTT.

This clonotype has just one count. Lacking the conserved final phenylalanine or tryptophan, this CDR3 likely reflects a read error. The chain is built from TRBV20-1 and TRBJ2-1, with TRBD1 as a possible D gene (9 bases). Germline loops: CDR1 DFQATT, CDR2 SNEGSKA (reference sequence). The CDR3 loop spans 14 amino acids. Deletions cut 1 base from V and 11 bases from J, with 18 bases between. CDR3 in DNA: TGCAGTGCTAGAGTTCGGGGGGGACAGGGTAAGCAGTTCATT. The encoded protein is CSARVRGGQGKQFI.

About this clonotype itself: The junction shows a germline mismatch at one end, possibly a read error. This chain uses TRBV4-1 with TRBJ2-7; D is possibly TRBD2 (6 bases). This CDR3 spans 13 amino acids. CDR1 MGHRA and CDR2 YSYEKL come from the germline V gene. This chain's CDR3 is CASSQDGGYEQYF. The CDR3 DNA reads TGCGCCAGTAGCCAAGACGGGGGCTACGAGCAGTACTTC.

In regard to this clonotype: With a much larger clone just one base away, this may be a read error. CDR3 sequence reads: CASSLGLTLQETQYF. In DNA form, the CDR3 reads TGTGCCAGCAGTTTGGGTCTAACTCTCCAAGAGACCCAGTACTTC. V usage is TRBV12-3 or TRBV12-4 and J usage is TRBJ2-5; D not certain. V lost 3 bases, J lost 1 base, and 12 bases lay in between. The CDR3 has 15 residues.

In this sample, this clonotype turned up a few times. The genes are TRBV11-2 and TRBJ2-5; no clear D. Trimming took 7 bases from V and 5 from J, leaving 14 bases between them. The germline V gene encodes CDR1 SGHAT and CDR2 FQNNGV. CDR3 length: 13 amino acids. CDR3 protein: CASIKGSGETQYF. CDR3 coding DNA: TGTGCCAGCATCAAGGGCTCCGGGGAGACCCAGTACTTC.